The sequence of this TCR beta chain was determined in a study of CD8+ T cells in alopecia areata. In regard to this clone: Its antigen is still unknown.

Trimming took 5 bases from V and 1 from J, leaving 8 bases between them. Looked up from germline, CDR1 is ENHRY and CDR2 is SYGVKD. The length of the CDR3 is 13 residues. Study-level results: Scalp clonality decreased significantly with tofacitinib, and so did expanded CD8+ clones among the top 100. Numerous expanded lesional clones remained in scalp and blood during tofacitinib. Scalp data also include sequences from resident alphabeta T cells of normal skin.

cDNA reverse transcribed from extracted RNA served as the sequencing template. TCRdb's copy holds only in-frame clones and misses some; the assay was immunoSEQ multiplex PCR. This table holds around 210,000 clones, roughly 64% found once. This sample's treatment: oral pan-JAK inhibitor, 5-10 mg twice daily. The sequence was collected from a human donor with alopecia areata. The chain combines TRBV10-3 with TRBJ1-1; D possibly corresponds to TRBD1 (5 bases). Sequencing was performed on CD4+ T cells sorted from blood, taken at week 4, from a patient treated with tofacitinib. CDR3 in DNA: TGTGCCATCAGTAGGGGTACGAACACTGAAGCTTTCTTT. This codes for CAISRGTNTEAFF.